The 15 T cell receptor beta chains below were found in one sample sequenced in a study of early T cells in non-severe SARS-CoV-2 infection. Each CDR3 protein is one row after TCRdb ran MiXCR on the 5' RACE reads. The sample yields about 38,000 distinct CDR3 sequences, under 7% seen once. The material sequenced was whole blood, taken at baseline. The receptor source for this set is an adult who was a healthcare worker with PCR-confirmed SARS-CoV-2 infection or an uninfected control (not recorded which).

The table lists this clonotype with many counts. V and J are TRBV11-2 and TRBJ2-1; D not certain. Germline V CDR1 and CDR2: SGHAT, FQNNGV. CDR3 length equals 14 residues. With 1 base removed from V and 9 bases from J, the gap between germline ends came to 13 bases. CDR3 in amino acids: CASSLVTVVGEQFF. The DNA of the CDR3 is TGTGCCAGCAGCTTAGTAACCGTGGTTGGTGAGCAGTTCTTC.

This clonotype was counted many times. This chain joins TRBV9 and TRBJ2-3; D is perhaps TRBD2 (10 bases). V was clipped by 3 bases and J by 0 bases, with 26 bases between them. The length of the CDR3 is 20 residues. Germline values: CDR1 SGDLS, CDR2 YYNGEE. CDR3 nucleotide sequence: TGTGCCAGCAGCGCCCGGACAGGGGAACTAGCGGGACCTAGCACAGATACGCAGTATTTT. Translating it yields CASSARTGELAGPSTDTQYF. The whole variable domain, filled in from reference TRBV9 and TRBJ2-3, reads DSGVTQTPKHLITATGQRVTLRCSPRSGDLSVYWYQQSLDQGLQFLIQYYNGEERAKGNILERFSAQQFPDLHSELNLSSLELGDSALYFCASSARTGELAGPSTDTQYFGPGTRLTVL.

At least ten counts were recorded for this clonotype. CDR3 nucleotides: TGTGCCAGCAGTTCTTTTGGAAAAGGACAAGCGGGACTCAACTATGGCTACACCTTC. Translated: CASSSFGKGQAGLNYGYTF. The chain links TRBV6-2 or TRBV6-3 to TRBJ1-2, with a weak D call TRBD1 (5 bases). The CDR3 is 19 amino acids. Germline CDR1 and CDR2: MNHEY and SVGEGT. Trimming removed 4 bases at V and 2 bases at J, with 26 bases between.

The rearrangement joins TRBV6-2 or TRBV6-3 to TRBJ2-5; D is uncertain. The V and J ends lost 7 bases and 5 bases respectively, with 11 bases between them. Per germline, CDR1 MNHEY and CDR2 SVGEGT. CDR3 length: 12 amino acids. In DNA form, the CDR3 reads TGTGCCAGCACGACCGTCGGGGAGACCCAGTACTTC. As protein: CASTTVGETQYF.

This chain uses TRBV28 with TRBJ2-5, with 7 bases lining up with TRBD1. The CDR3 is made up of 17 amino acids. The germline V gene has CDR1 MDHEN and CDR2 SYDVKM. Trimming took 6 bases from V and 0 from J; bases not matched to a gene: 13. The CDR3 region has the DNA TGTGCCAGCAGACTTGTTACCGGGACAGAGTACCAAGAGACCCAGTACTTC. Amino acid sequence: CASRLVTGTEYQETQYF.

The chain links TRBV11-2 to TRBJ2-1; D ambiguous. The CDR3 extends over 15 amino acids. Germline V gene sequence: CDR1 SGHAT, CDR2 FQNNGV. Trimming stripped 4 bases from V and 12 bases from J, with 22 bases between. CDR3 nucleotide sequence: TGTGCCAGCAGCTCCCTCCGCAGTCGGTATCGATTGCAGTTCTTC. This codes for CASSSLRSRYRLQFF. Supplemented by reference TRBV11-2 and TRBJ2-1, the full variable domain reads EAGVAQSPRYKIIEKRQSVAFWCNPISGHATLYWYQQILGQGPKLLIQFQNNGVVDDSQLPKDRFSAERLKGVDSTLKIQPAKLEDSAVYLCASSSLRSRYRLQFFGPGTRLTVL.

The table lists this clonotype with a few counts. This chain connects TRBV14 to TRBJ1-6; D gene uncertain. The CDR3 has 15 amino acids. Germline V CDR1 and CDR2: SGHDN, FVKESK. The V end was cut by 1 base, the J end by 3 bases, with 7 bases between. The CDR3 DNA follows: TGTGCCAGCAGCCAAGGGGCAGGCTATAATTCACCCCTCCACTTT. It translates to CASSQGAGYNSPLHF. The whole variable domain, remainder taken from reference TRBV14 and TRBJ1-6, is EAGVTQFPSHSVIEKGQTVTLRCDPISGHDNLYWYRRVMGKEIKFLLHFVKESKQDESGMPNNRFLAERTGGTYSTLKVQPAELEDSGVYFCASSQGAGYNSPLHFGNGTRLTVT.

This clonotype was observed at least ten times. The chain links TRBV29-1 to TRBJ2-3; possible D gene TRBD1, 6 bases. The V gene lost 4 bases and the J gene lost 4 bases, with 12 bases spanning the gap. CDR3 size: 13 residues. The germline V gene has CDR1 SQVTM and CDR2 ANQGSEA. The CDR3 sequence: CSVVTGSADTQYF. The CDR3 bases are TGCAGCGTTGTCACAGGGTCAGCAGATACGCAGTATTTT.

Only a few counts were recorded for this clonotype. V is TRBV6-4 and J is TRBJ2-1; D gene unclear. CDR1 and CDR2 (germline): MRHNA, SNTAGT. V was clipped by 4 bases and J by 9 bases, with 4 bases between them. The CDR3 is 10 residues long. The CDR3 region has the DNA TGTGCCAGCAGTGGGGGTGAGCAGTTCTTC. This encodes CASSGGEQFF.

In DNA, the CDR3 is TGTGCCAGCAGCCGCAGACTAGCGGGGACCACAGATACGCAGTATTTT. Residues: CASSRRLAGTTDTQYF. The rearrangement joins TRBV7-2 to TRBJ2-3, with TRBD2 matching 11 bases. Germline lookup yields CDR1 SGHTA and CDR2 FQGNSA. The CDR3 has 16 amino acids. V dropped 5 bases and J dropped 2; count of bases not matched to a gene: 6.

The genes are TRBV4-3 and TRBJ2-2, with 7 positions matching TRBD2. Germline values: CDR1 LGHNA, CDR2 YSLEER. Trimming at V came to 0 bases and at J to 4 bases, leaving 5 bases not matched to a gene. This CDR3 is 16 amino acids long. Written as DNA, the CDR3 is TGCGCCAGCAGCCAAGAGGGGGGAGGGATCACCGGGGAGCTGTTTTTT. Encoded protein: CASSQEGGGITGELFF.

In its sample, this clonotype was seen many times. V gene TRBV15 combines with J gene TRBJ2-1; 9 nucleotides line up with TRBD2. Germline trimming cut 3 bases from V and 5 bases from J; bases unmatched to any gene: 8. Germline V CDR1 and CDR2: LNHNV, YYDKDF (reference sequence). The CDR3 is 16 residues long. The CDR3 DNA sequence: TGTGCCACCAGCAGCCAATCAGGACTAGCGAACAATGAGCAGTTCTTC. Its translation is CATSSQSGLANNEQFF. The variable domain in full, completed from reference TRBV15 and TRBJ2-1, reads DAMVIQNPRYQVTQFGKPVTLSCSQTLNHNVMYWYQQKSSQAPKLLFHYYDKDFNNEADTPDNFQSRRPNTSFCFLDIRSPGLGDTAMYLCATSSQSGLANNEQFFGPGTRLTVL.

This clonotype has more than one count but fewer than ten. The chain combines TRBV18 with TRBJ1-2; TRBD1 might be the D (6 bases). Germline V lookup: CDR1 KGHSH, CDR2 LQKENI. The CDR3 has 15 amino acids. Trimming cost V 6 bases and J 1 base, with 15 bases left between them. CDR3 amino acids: CASSPYTDSNYGYTF. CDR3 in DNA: TGTGCCAGCTCCCCATACACGGACAGTAACTATGGCTACACCTTC.

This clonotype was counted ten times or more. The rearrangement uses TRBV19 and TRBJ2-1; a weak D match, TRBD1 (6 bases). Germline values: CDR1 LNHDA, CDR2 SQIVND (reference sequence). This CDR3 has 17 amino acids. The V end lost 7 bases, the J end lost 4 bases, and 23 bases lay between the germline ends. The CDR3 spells CASKWKSSGTPYNEQFF. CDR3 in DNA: TGTGCCAGTAAGTGGAAGTCCTCCGGGACACCATACAATGAGCAGTTCTTC. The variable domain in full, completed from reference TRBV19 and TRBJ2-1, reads DGGITQSPKYLFRKEGQNVTLSCEQNLNHDAMYWYRQDPGQGLRLIYYSQIVNDFQKGDIAEGYSVSREKKESFPLTVTSAQKNPTAFYLCASKWKSSGTPYNEQFFGPGTRLTVL.

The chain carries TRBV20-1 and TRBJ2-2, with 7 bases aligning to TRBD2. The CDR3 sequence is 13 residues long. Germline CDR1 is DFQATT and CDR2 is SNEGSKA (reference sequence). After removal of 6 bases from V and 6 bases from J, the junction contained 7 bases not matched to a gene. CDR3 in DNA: TGCAGTGCGGGAGGGGATCAGTCCGGGGAGCTGTTTTTT. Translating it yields CSAGGDQSGELFF.